A single sample gave rise to the 14 T cell receptor beta chains below, sequenced in a study of shared clonotypes between healthy human individuals. Positively selected for CCR7, the CD45RO-negative cells used as naive CD8 cells excluded terminally differentiated effector memory CD45RA+ cells. TCRdb keeps only in-frame clones here, not all; method: immunoSEQ multiplex PCR. The sample consists of some 2.1 million clones, 80% to 95% of them appearing once. Sequencing was done on a sample of naive CD8+ T cells from PBMCs. These receptors all come from a man between 18 and 29 years old in good health. Some clones in this sample may be carry-over from other donors' samples.

For the CDR3, the DNA is TGTGCCAGCAGTTACTCGGCAGGGGTGGTTGACTACGAGCAGTACTTC. Translation gives CASSYSAGVVDYEQYF. The chain links TRBV6-5 to TRBJ2-7; a weak D match, TRBD1 (6 bases). Looked up from germline, CDR1 is MNHEY and CDR2 is SVGAGI. CDR3 size: 16 residues. V lost 0 bases, J lost 3 bases, and 15 bases lay in between.

This chain joins TRBV2 and TRBJ2-3; 9 bases match TRBD1. CDR1 is SNHLY and CDR2 is FYNNEI in the germline V gene. J was trimmed by 3 bases and V by 1 base; bases with no gene match: 5. The CDR3 runs 16 residues. The CDR3 sequence: CASSEGGQGVTDTQYF. The CDR3 nucleotides read TGTGCCAGCAGTGAAGGGGGACAGGGAGTAACAGATACGCAGTATTTT.

V gene TRBV7-2 combines with J gene TRBJ1-5; weak D call: TRBD1 (5 bases). The germline V gene encodes CDR1 SGHTA and CDR2 FQGNSA. The CDR3 covers 15 residues. V was shortened by 4 bases and J by 4 bases, with 14 bases between the two germline ends. The CDR3 is CASSSYDSRNQPQHF. The DNA of the CDR3 is TGTGCCAGCAGCTCCTATGACAGCCGGAATCAGCCCCAGCATTTT.

V usage is TRBV30 and J usage is TRBJ1-5; a possible D gene is TRBD1 (6 bases). The germline V gene has CDR1 GTSNPN and CDR2 SVGIG (reference sequence). V lost 4 bases, J lost 5 bases, and 18 bases lay in between. The CDR3 length is 15 residues. The CDR3 sequence: CAWNSGLRGDQPQHF. As DNA, the CDR3 is TGTGCCTGGAACTCTGGCTTAAGGGGGGATCAGCCCCAGCATTTT.

The rearrangement links TRBV6-6 to TRBJ2-7; 7 positions agree with TRBD1. Trimming at V came to 0 bases and at J to 5 bases, leaving 7 bases not matched to a gene. Germline CDR1 reads MNHNY; CDR2 reads SVGAGI (reference sequence). The CDR3 is made up of 15 amino acids. The CDR3 loop reads CASSYSQGLGDEQYF. CDR3 in DNA: TGTGCCAGCAGTTACTCACAGGGGCTAGGGGACGAGCAGTACTTC.

The chain is built from TRBV5-4 and TRBJ2-1; no definite D call. CDR1 and CDR2 from the germline V gene are SGHNT and YYREEE (reference sequence). V was pared by 0 bases and J by 3 bases, with 7 bases between. This CDR3 has 14 amino acids. CDR3 bases: TGTGCCAGCAGCTTGGGATCTAACTACAATGAGCAGTTCTTC. Translated: CASSLGSNYNEQFF.

This chain joins TRBV6-5 and TRBJ2-1, with a weak D call TRBD1 (5 bases). The CDR3 covers 13 residues. Germline V CDR1 and CDR2: MNHEY, SVGAGI. V was pared by 5 bases and J by 2 bases, with 7 bases between. The CDR3 DNA is TGTGCCAGCAGTACGACAGCCTACAATGAGCAGTTCTTC. Its translation: CASSTTAYNEQFF.

This chain joins TRBV5-1 and TRBJ1-3; 9 bases match TRBD1. The CDR3 length is 17 residues. With 0 bases clipped from V and 4 bases from J, the junction kept 8 bases outside the gene matches. Germline V CDR1 and CDR2: SGHRS, YFSETQ. The chain's CDR3 is CASSLEGQGPLGNTIYF. CDR3 DNA sequence: TGCGCCAGCAGCTTGGAGGGACAGGGCCCTCTGGGAAACACCATATATTTT. Variable domain in full (rest from reference TRBV5-1 and TRBJ1-3): KAGVTQTPRYLIKTRGQQVTLSCSPISGHRSVSWYQQTPGQGLQFLFEYFSETQRNKGNFPGRFSGRQFSNSRSEMNVSTLELGDSALYLCASSLEGQGPLGNTIYFGEGSWLTVV.

Regarding this clone: Other DNA sequences in this specimen translate into the identical CDR3. The chain uses TRBV9 and TRBJ1-1; a possible D gene is TRBD1 (6 bases). The length of the CDR3 is 13 residues. Trimming left V 0 bases short and J 4 bases short, with 7 bases between. CDR1 is SGDLS, CDR2 YYNGEE, per germline. The CDR3 reads CASSVGGATEAFF. For the CDR3, the DNA is TGTGCCAGCAGCGTAGGGGGGGCCACTGAAGCTTTCTTT.

The CDR3 sequence: CASSAALGVGYEQYF. In DNA, the CDR3 is TGTGCCAGCTCCGCCGCCTTGGGGGTGGGCTACGAGCAGTACTTC. This chain joins TRBV18 and TRBJ2-7; TRBD1 or TRBD2 may be the D gene (5 bases each). CDR1 KGHSH and CDR2 LQKENI come from the germline V gene. V was clipped by 6 bases and J by 3 bases, with 18 bases between them. The CDR3 runs 15 residues.

The chain links TRBV7-9 to TRBJ2-7, with 11 bases identical to TRBD1. The CDR3 runs to 15 residues. With V trimmed by 5 bases and J by 5 bases, 8 bases remained unmatched. Germline V gene data show CDR1 as SEHNR and CDR2 as FQNEAQ (reference sequence). CDR3 nucleotide sequence: TGTGCCAGCAGCGACCGGGACAGGGGGACCCACGAGCAGTACTTC. It yields the protein CASSDRDRGTHEQYF.

The rearrangement links TRBV19 to TRBJ2-3, with a tentative D call TRBD1 (7 bases). CDR3 size: 16 residues. The V end was cut by 3 bases, the J end by 5 bases, with 18 bases between. Germline values: CDR1 LNHDA, CDR2 SQIVND (reference sequence). In DNA, the CDR3 is TGTGCCAGTAGTATTATCCCGGAGGGGGCCGTAGATACGCAGTATTTT. It is translated as CASSIIPEGAVDTQYF.

The chain links TRBV6-1 to TRBJ1-4; perhaps TRBD1 as D (5 bases). Per germline, CDR1 MNHNS and CDR2 SASEGT. This CDR3 spans 15 amino acids. The V end lost 0 bases, the J end lost 4 bases, and 9 bases lay between the germline ends. The CDR3 loop is CASSEAGRGNEKLFF. CDR3 nucleotides: TGTGCCAGCAGTGAAGCGGGGCGCGGTAATGAAAAACTGTTTTTT.

The chain carries TRBV7-9 and TRBJ2-7; D is uncertain. Trimming took off 4 bases at V and 0 bases at J, with 10 bases between the two ends. Per the germline V gene, CDR1 is SEHNR and CDR2 is FQNEAQ (reference sequence). CDR3 size: 14 residues. The CDR3 spells CASSSPESSYEQYF. CDR3 nucleotide sequence: TGTGCCAGCAGCTCTCCGGAAAGCTCCTACGAGCAGTACTTC.